This passage covers 23 T cell receptor beta chains from one sample sequenced in a study of OX40 agonist ivuxolimab in advanced cancers. Sequencing used immunoSEQ multiplex PCR; TCRdb keeps in-frame clones, though not all of them. The sample has tens of thousands of clones, over 75% seen once; the top ten hold under 2.5%. The material sequenced was CD4+ or CD8+ T cells sorted from blood, taken in a trial of the OX40 agonist ivuxolimab. These receptors were collected from an adult with an advanced solid tumor such as melanoma, head and neck, liver or kidney cancer.

The chain joins TRBV29-1 to TRBJ1-1, with 9 nucleotides matching TRBD1. Germline lookup yields CDR1 SQVTM and CDR2 ANQGSEA. J was trimmed by 4 bases and V by 6 bases; bases with no gene match: 9. This CDR3 contains 14 residues. The CDR3 DNA is TGCAGCGTCAAAGCCGGGACAGGGACCACTGAAGCTTTCTTT. Residues: CSVKAGTGTTEAFF.

The chain joins TRBV2 to TRBJ1-2, with a possible D match to TRBD1 (5 bases). This CDR3 contains 14 residues. V lost 6 bases and J 2 bases, leaving 13 bases between the germline ends. The germline V gene has CDR1 SNHLY and CDR2 FYNNEI. The CDR3 reads CASREQGANYGYTF. The CDR3 coding sequence is TGTGCCAGCAGGGAGCAGGGAGCGAACTATGGCTACACCTTC.

The chain combines TRBV5-4 with TRBJ2-1; 9 bases map to TRBD1. This CDR3 is 14 amino acids long. Trimming removed 5 bases from V and 7 bases from J; junction bases left unmatched: 7. Germline V gene data show CDR1 as SGHNT and CDR2 as YYREEE (reference sequence). This CDR3 reads CASRYRDRENEQFF. The CDR3 region has the DNA TGTGCCAGCAGATACCGGGACAGGGAAAATGAGCAGTTCTTC.

The V call is TRBV7-9, the J call TRBJ2-7; perhaps TRBD2 as D (6 bases). V shed 1 base and J shed 3 bases, with 10 bases lying between them. The germline gives CDR1 SEHNR, CDR2 FQNEAQ (reference sequence). CDR3 length: 14 amino acids. Here the CDR3 DNA reads TGTGCCAGCAGCTTAGAGGGAGGCGACTACGAGCAGTACTTC. Translation: CASSLEGGDYEQYF.

CDR3 DNA: TGTGCCAGCTCGGCCTTCCGGGGAGCAAAAGAGACCCAGTACTTC. Amino acid sequence: CASSAFRGAKETQYF. The rearrangement links TRBV18 to TRBJ2-5; D is possibly TRBD2 (5 bases). V was pared by 6 bases and J by 3 bases, with 17 bases between. CDR1 and CDR2 (germline): KGHSH, LQKENI. This CDR3 has 15 residues.

The rearrangement links TRBV2 to TRBJ2-3; D perhaps matches TRBD1 (5 bases). Trimming took 1 base from V and 4 from J, leaving 6 bases between them. Germline values: CDR1 SNHLY, CDR2 FYNNEI. The CDR3 totals 13 residues. CDR3 residues: CASSEEGSDTQYF. In nucleotides, the CDR3 is TGTGCCAGCAGTGAAGAGGGGTCAGATACGCAGTATTTT.

This rearrangement joins TRBV28 to TRBJ2-1; D possibly matches TRBD1 or TRBD2 (5 bases each). The V end lost 8 bases, the J end lost 7 bases, and 21 bases lay between the germline ends. The CDR3 is 15 amino acids. Germline V gene data show CDR1 as MDHEN and CDR2 as SYDVKM. Written as DNA, the CDR3 is TGTGCCAGCTCCGTTAGAGGGACGCGGCCGAATGAGCAGTTCTTC. Its protein product is CASSVRGTRPNEQFF.

The chain uses TRBV5-1 and TRBJ1-1; D call uncertain. Deletions cut 0 bases from V and 4 bases from J, with 7 bases between. The CDR3 extends over 13 amino acids. CDR1 is SGHRS, CDR2 YFSETQ, per germline. The CDR3 sequence is CASSLGAGTEAFF. The CDR3 DNA follows: TGCGCCAGCAGCTTGGGGGCCGGCACTGAAGCTTTCTTT.

The gene calls are TRBV15 and TRBJ1-1; tentative D call: TRBD1 (6 bases). The germline CDR1 and CDR2 sequences are LNHNV and YYDKDF (reference sequence). This CDR3 has 12 residues. Trimming removed 1 base from V and 10 bases from J, with 10 bases in between. CDR3 region: CATSRAGVVAFF. DNA of the CDR3: TGTGCCACCAGCAGAGCAGGGGTGGTAGCTTTCTTT. The full variable domain, its missing parts supplied by reference TRBV15 and TRBJ1-1, is DAMVIQNPRYQVTQFGKPVTLSCSQTLNHNVMYWYQQKSSQAPKLLFHYYDKDFNNEADTPDNFQSRRPNTSFCFLDIRSPGLGDTAMYLCATSRAGVVAFFGQGTRLTVV.

V usage is TRBV11-2 and J usage is TRBJ2-5; D unresolved. This CDR3 has 12 amino acids. V was cut by 2 bases and J by 4 bases, with 5 bases left in between. Looked up from germline, CDR1 is SGHAT and CDR2 is FQNNGV. CDR3 nucleotide sequence: TGTGCCAGCAGCTTATCATCAGAGACCCAGTACTTC. It specifies CASSLSSETQYF.

V usage is TRBV15 and J usage is TRBJ2-5, with D possibly called TRBD1 or TRBD2 (5 bases each). Germline lookup yields CDR1 LNHNV and CDR2 YYDKDF (reference sequence). V lost 0 bases, J lost 5 bases, and 16 bases lay in between. This CDR3 has 16 residues. CDR3 loop: CATSRDGTGSVETQYF. Here the CDR3 DNA reads TGTGCCACCAGCAGAGATGGGACGGGTTCGGTTGAGACCCAGTACTTC. Looking up the rest from reference TRBV15 and TRBJ2-5 gives the full variable domain: DAMVIQNPRYQVTQFGKPVTLSCSQTLNHNVMYWYQQKSSQAPKLLFHYYDKDFNNEADTPDNFQSRRPNTSFCFLDIRSPGLGDTAMYLCATSRDGTGSVETQYFGPGTRLLVL.

In this sample, this clone turned up a few times. This sequence joins TRBV7-8 and TRBJ2-3, with TRBD2 matching 12 bases. CDR3 length equals 16 residues. Germline V lookup: CDR1 SGHVS, CDR2 FQNEAQ. Germline trimming cut 1 base from V and 5 bases from J; bases unmatched to any gene: 4. Here the CDR3 reads CASSLVLAGGQDTQYF. The CDR3, as DNA: TGTGCCAGCAGCTTAGTCCTAGCGGGGGGGCAAGATACGCAGTATTTT.

For the CDR3, the DNA is TGTGCCAGCAGCTTAGCGGGAGGGGACTACGAGCAGTACTTC. It translates to CASSLAGGDYEQYF. The chain links TRBV7-9 to TRBJ2-7; 7 bases fit TRBD2. J was trimmed by 3 bases and V by 0 bases; bases with no gene match: 2. This CDR3 is built from 14 residues. Germline values: CDR1 SEHNR, CDR2 FQNEAQ (reference sequence).

This chain links TRBV7-2 with TRBJ2-5; the D is unclear. The CDR3 has 11 residues. Germline V gene sequence: CDR1 SGHTA, CDR2 FQGNSA. Between the trimmed V and J ends, which lost 5 bases and 7 bases, there was a span of 8 bases. CDR3: CASSRSVTQYF. In DNA, the CDR3 is TGTGCCAGCAGCCGATCTGTGACCCAGTACTTC.

V usage is TRBV5-1 and J usage is TRBJ2-1, with 11 bases that match TRBD2. With 0 bases clipped from V and 13 bases from J, the junction kept 6 bases outside the gene matches. Germline CDR1 and CDR2: SGHRS and YFSETQ. This CDR3 contains 14 residues. This chain's CDR3 is CASSLVVLAGGQFF. DNA for the CDR3: TGCGCCAGCAGCTTGGTGGTCCTAGCGGGAGGACAGTTCTTC.

The CDR3 bases are TGTGCCAGCAAGCGACTAGCGGGAGATACGCAGTATTTT. It specifies CASKRLAGDTQYF. The chain carries TRBV2 and TRBJ2-3; TRBD2 matches 10 bases. The CDR3 runs 13 residues. Germline CDR1 is SNHLY and CDR2 is FYNNEI. The V and J ends lost 7 bases and 5 bases, in that order; junction bases with no gene match: 3.

The chain couples TRBV6-5 to TRBJ2-3, with D possibly matching TRBD1 (6 bases). V was shortened by 2 bases and J by 3 bases, with 6 bases between the two germline ends. CDR1 and CDR2 from the germline V gene are MNHEY and SVGAGI. This CDR3 has 13 residues. The CDR3 DNA sequence: TGTGCCAGCAGTTACAGGGGGACAGATACGCAGTATTTT. Protein: CASSYRGTDTQYF.

This clone has a handful of counts. The rearrangement links TRBV4-1 to TRBJ1-2; maybe TRBD1 (5 bases). This CDR3 has 15 amino acids. Trimming removed 7 bases from V and 6 bases from J, with 21 bases in between. The V gene's germline CDR1 is MGHRA and CDR2 YSYEKL. The CDR3 DNA follows: TGCGCCAGCAACTGGAGGGGCGGCGAAGGGAATGGCTACACCTTC. Amino acids: CASNWRGGEGNGYTF.

This rearrangement joins TRBV19 to TRBJ2-2; no firm D call. There are 13 residues in the CDR3. Trimming removed 5 bases at V and 4 bases at J, with 8 bases between. From germline, CDR1 is LNHDA and CDR2 SQIVND (reference sequence). For the CDR3, the DNA is TGTGCCAGTAGTCAGACCTTCACCGGGGAGCTGTTTTTT. Amino acids: CASSQTFTGELFF.

The chain couples TRBV7-3 to TRBJ2-2; 9 bases are a match to TRBD2. V dropped 5 bases and J dropped 4; count of bases not matched to a gene: 5. Germline V gives CDR1 SGHTA, CDR2 FQGTGA. The CDR3 contains 15 residues. The CDR3 nucleotides read TGTGCCAGCAGCCCAGCGGGGGGCGGCACCGGGGAGCTGTTTTTT. It specifies CASSPAGGGTGELFF.

The rearrangement links TRBV19 to TRBJ2-7; D remains unclear. With 3 bases removed from V and 1 base from J, the gap between germline ends came to 10 bases. Germline V CDR1 and CDR2: LNHDA, SQIVND (reference sequence). The CDR3 consists of 14 residues. CDR3 protein: CASSIAAESYEQYF. The CDR3 DNA sequence: TGTGCCAGTAGTATCGCGGCCGAATCCTACGAGCAGTACTTC. The whole variable domain, filled in from reference TRBV19 and TRBJ2-7, reads DGGITQSPKYLFRKEGQNVTLSCEQNLNHDAMYWYRQDPGQGLRLIYYSQIVNDFQKGDIAEGYSVSREKKESFPLTVTSAQKNPTAFYLCASSIAAESYEQYFGPGTRLTVT.

The chain employs TRBV2 and TRBJ1-2; TRBD1 might be the D (5 bases). In germline, CDR1 is SNHLY, CDR2 FYNNEI. The V gene lost 7 bases and the J gene lost 0 bases, with 15 bases spanning the gap. The length of the CDR3 is 15 residues. As DNA, the CDR3 is TGTGCCAGCATCAGAGGACAAGCGCCTAACTATGGCTACACCTTC. Protein product: CASIRGQAPNYGYTF.

This rearrangement joins TRBV7-9 to TRBJ1-6, with 8 bases identical to TRBD1. V was pared by 5 bases and J by 10 bases, with 7 bases of the junction left unmatched. The germline CDR1 and CDR2 sequences are SEHNR and FQNEAQ (reference sequence). The CDR3 extends over 14 amino acids. The CDR3 spells CASSPRQGISPLHF. The DNA of the CDR3 is TGTGCCAGCAGCCCAAGACAGGGGATCTCACCCCTCCACTTT. Variable domain in full (rest from reference TRBV7-9 and TRBJ1-6): DTGVSQNPRHKITKRGQNVTFRCDPISEHNRLYWYRQTLGQGPEFLTYFQNEAQLEKSRLLSDRFSAERPKGSFSTLEIQRTEQGDSAMYLCASSPRQGISPLHFGNGTRLTVT.